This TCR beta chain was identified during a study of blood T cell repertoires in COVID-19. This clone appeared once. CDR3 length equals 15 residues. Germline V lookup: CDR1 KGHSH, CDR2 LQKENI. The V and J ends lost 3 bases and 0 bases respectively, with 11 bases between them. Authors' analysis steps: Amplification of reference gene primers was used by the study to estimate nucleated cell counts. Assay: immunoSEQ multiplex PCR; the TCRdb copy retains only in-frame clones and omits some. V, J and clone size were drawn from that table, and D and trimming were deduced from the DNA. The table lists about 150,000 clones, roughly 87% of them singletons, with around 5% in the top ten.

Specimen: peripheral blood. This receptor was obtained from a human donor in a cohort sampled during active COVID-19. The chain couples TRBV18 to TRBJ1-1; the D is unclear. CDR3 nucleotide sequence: TGTGCCAGCTCACCCGCCGGGGATATGAACACTGAAGCTTTCTTT. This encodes CASSPAGDMNTEAFF.